This T cell receptor beta chain was observed in a study of shared clonotypes between healthy human individuals. Study information: Three plates each covered CD4 naive and memory; CD8 naive two, CD8 memory one.

Germline assignment: CDR1 MDHEN and CDR2 SYDVKM. This CDR3 has 13 residues. Trimming took 6 bases from V and 4 from J; bases not matched to a gene: 5. Findings of the study overall: Clonotypes shared by all four donors outscored non-shared clonotypes in generation probability. Only a few donors were included, so the genetic and exposure-history diversity represented was limited.

A CD45RA+ naive subset and a CD45RA-negative memory subset were split from CD4+ cells. This clone was seen once. The antigen is undetermined. The data were produced by immunoSEQ multiplex PCR, yet TCRdb's version contains in-frame clones alone and is incomplete. The sample has 2 million to 3 million clones, 80% to 95% seen once. Sequenced material: naive CD4+ T cells from PBMCs. Subset noted: CD45RA+ positively selected. V is TRBV28 and J is TRBJ1-2, with TRBD1 identical over 7 bases. The clonotype comes from a man aged 18 to 29 in good health. Some clones in this sample may be carry-over from other donors' samples. CDR3 residues: CASSSGQRYGYTF. The CDR3 DNA sequence: TGTGCCAGCAGCTCGGGACAGCGCTATGGCTACACCTTC.